The sequence of this T cell receptor (beta chain) was determined in a study of graft-versus-host responses after intestinal transplantation. Study details: Each of the recipients got a multivisceral, liver-intestinal, or isolated intestinal transplant. Every transplant recipient was induced with anti-thymocyte globulin, then maintained on tacrolimus and steroids for 2 to 3 years.

TCRdb keeps only in-frame clones here, not all; method: immunoSEQ multiplex PCR. In the table there are some 96,000 clones, about 88% of which are singletons. Germline-derived CDR1 and CDR2 are GTSNPN and SVGIG (reference sequence). The V end lost 5 bases, the J end lost 3 bases, and 19 bases lay between the germline ends. This CDR3 is built from 15 residues. Notes on the study in general: GvH clones surfaced in recipient marrow, some emerging earlier in ileum or blood. There was an association between peak levels of circulating GvH clones and early post-transplant HvG declines.

As concerns this clone: No antigen is known for it.

The clonotype was recovered from a human donor who was the organ donor for an intestinal transplant. This specimen consisted of unstimulated CD4+ T cells sorted from spleen or lymph node cells, obtained before transplant. The chain combines TRBV30 with TRBJ1-2, with D possibly being TRBD1 (6 bases). CDR3 sequence (DNA): TGTGCCTGGCGTCCGGACAGCCGGAACCACTATGGCTACACCTTC. Encoded protein: CAWRPDSRNHYGYTF.